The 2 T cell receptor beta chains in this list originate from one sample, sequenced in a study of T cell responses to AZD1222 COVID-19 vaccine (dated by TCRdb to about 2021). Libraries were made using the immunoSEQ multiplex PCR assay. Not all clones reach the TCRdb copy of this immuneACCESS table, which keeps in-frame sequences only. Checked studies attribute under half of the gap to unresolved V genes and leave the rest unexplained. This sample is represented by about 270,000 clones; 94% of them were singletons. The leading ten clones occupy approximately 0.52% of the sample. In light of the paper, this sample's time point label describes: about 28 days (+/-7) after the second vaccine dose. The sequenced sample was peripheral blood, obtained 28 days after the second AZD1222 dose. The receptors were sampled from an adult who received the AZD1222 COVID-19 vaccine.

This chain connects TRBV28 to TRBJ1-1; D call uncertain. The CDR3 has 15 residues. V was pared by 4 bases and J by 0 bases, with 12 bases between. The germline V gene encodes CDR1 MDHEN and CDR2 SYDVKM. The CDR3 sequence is CASSSPTGLNTEAFF. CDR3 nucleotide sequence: TGTGCCAGCAGTTCCCCAACTGGGTTGAACACTGAAGCTTTCTTT.

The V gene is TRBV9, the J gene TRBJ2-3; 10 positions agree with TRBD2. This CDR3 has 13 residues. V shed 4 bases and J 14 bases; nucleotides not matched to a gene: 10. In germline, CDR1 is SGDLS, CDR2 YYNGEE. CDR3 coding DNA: TGTGCCAGCAGCTCCCTAGAAATAGCGGGAGGGTATTTT. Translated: CASSSLEIAGGYF.